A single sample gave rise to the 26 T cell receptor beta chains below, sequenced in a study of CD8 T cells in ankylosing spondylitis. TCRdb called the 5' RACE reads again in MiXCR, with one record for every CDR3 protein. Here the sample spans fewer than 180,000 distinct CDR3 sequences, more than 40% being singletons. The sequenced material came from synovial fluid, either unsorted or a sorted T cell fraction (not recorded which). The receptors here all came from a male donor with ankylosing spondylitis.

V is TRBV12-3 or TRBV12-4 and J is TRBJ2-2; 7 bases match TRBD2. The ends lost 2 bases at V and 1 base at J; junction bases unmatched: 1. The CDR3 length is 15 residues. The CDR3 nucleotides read TGTGCCAGCAGTTTAACTAGCGAGAACACCGGGGAGCTGTTTTTT. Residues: CASSLTSENTGELFF.

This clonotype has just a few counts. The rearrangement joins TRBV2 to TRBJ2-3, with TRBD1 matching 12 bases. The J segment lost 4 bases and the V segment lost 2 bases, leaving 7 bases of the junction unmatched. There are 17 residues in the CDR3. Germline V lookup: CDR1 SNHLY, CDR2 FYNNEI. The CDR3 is CASSEIPGQGASDTQYF. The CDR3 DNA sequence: TGTGCCAGCAGTGAAATACCGGGACAGGGGGCTTCAGATACGCAGTATTTT.

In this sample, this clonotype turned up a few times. The DNA for the CDR3 is TGCGCCAGCAGCCAAGATCCCAGCGGGGGTTACAATGAGCAGTTCTTC. Protein sequence: CASSQDPSGGYNEQFF. The gene calls are TRBV4-3 and TRBJ2-1; 8 bases match TRBD2. After removal of 0 bases from V and 4 bases from J, the junction contained 5 bases not matched to a gene. The germline V gene has CDR1 LGHNA and CDR2 YSLEER. The CDR3 has 16 residues.

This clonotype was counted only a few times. CDR3 sequence reads: CATSKDSSGANVLTF. The CDR3 region has the DNA TGTGCCACCAGTAAGGACTCCTCTGGGGCCAACGTCCTGACTTTC. The chain joins TRBV15 to TRBJ2-6; D may be TRBD2 (5 bases). Trimming removed 6 bases at V and 0 bases at J, with 9 bases between. The CDR3 loop spans 15 amino acids. Germline CDR1 and CDR2: LNHNV and YYDKDF (reference sequence). The full variable domain, with the rest looked up from reference TRBV15 and TRBJ2-6, is DAMVIQNPRYQVTQFGKPVTLSCSQTLNHNVMYWYQQKSSQAPKLLFHYYDKDFNNEADTPDNFQSRRPNTSFCFLDIRSPGLGDTAMYLCATSKDSSGANVLTFGAGSRLTVL.

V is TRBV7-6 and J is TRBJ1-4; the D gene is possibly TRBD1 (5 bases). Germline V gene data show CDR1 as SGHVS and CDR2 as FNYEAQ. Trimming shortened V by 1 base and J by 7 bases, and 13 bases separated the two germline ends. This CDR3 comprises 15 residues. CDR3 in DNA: TGTGCCAGCAGCTTAGTGGCAGGGAGAGCTGAAAAACTGTTTTTT. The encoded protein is CASSLVAGRAEKLFF.

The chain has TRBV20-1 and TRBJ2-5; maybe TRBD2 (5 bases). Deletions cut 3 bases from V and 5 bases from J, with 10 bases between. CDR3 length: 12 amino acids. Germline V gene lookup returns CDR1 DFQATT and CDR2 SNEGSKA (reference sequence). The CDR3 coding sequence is TGCAGTGCTAGGGCTAGCAAGGAGACCCAGTACTTC. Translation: CSARASKETQYF.

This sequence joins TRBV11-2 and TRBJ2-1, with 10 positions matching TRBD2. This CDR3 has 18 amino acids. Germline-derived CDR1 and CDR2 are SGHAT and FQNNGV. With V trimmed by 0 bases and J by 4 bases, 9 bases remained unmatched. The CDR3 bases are TGTGCCAGCAGCTTAGATCTACCGCCAGCGGGGGGGTACAATGAGCAGTTCTTC. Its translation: CASSLDLPPAGGYNEQFF. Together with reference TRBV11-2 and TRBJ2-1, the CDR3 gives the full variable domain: EAGVAQSPRYKIIEKRQSVAFWCNPISGHATLYWYQQILGQGPKLLIQFQNNGVVDDSQLPKDRFSAERLKGVDSTLKIQPAKLEDSAVYLCASSLDLPPAGGYNEQFFGPGTRLTVL.

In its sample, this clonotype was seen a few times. The CDR3 DNA reads as TGTGCCAGCAGCGTAAGTGAGGGGGACGCAGCTTTCTTT. Translation gives CASSVSEGDAAFF. This chain joins TRBV9 and TRBJ1-1; weak D call: TRBD1 (6 bases). V lost 1 base, J lost 10 bases, and 14 bases lay in between. The germline V gene encodes CDR1 SGDLS and CDR2 YYNGEE. This CDR3 contains 13 residues.

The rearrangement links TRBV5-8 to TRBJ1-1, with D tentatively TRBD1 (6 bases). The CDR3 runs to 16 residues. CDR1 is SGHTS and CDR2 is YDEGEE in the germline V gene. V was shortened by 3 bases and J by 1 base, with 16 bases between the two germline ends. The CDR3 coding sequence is TGTGCCAGCAGCTACCTACCCCAGGGGAAGAACACTGAAGCTTTCTTT. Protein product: CASSYLPQGKNTEAFF.

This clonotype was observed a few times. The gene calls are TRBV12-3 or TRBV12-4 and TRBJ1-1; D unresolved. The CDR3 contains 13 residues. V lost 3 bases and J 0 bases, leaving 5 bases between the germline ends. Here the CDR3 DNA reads TGTGCCAGCAGTTTCTCGATGAACACTGAAGCTTTCTTT. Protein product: CASSFSMNTEAFF.

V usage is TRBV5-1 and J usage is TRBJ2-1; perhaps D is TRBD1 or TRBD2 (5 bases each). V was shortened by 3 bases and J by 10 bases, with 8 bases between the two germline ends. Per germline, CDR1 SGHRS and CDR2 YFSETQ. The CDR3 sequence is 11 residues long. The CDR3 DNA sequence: TGCGCCAGCAGCTCGGGACGGGAGCAGTTCTTC. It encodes CASSSGREQFF. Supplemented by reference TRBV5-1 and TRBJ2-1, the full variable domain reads KAGVTQTPRYLIKTRGQQVTLSCSPISGHRSVSWYQQTPGQGLQFLFEYFSETQRNKGNFPGRFSGRQFSNSRSEMNVSTLELGDSALYLCASSSGREQFFGPGTRLTVL.

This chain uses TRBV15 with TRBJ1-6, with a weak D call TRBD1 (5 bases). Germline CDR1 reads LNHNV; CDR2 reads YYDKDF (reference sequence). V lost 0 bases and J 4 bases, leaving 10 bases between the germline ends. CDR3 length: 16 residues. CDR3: CATSRDAREYNSPLHF. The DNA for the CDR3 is TGTGCCACCAGCAGAGATGCCAGGGAGTATAATTCACCCCTCCACTTT.

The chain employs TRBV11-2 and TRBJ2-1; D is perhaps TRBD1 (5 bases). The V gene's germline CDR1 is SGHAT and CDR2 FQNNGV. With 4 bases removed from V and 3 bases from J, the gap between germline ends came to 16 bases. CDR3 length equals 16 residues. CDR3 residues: CASSSQGVPFYNEQFF. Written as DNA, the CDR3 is TGTGCCAGCAGCTCCCAGGGCGTCCCGTTCTACAATGAGCAGTTCTTC. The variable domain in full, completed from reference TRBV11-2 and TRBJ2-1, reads EAGVAQSPRYKIIEKRQSVAFWCNPISGHATLYWYQQILGQGPKLLIQFQNNGVVDDSQLPKDRFSAERLKGVDSTLKIQPAKLEDSAVYLCASSSQGVPFYNEQFFGPGTRLTVL.

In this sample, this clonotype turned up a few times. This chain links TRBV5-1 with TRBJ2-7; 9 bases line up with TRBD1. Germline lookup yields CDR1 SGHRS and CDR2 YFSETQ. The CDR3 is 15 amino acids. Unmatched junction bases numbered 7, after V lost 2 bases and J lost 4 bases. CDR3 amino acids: CASSFDGDRAYEQYF. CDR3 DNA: TGCGCCAGCAGCTTTGACGGGGACAGGGCGTACGAGCAGTACTTC.

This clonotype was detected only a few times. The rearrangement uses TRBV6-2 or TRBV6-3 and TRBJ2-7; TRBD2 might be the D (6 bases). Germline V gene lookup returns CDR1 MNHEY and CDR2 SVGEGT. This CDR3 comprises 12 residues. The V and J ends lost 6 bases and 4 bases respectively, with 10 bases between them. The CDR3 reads CASSRDFYEQYF. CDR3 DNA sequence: TGTGCCAGCAGCCGGGACTTTTACGAGCAGTACTTC.

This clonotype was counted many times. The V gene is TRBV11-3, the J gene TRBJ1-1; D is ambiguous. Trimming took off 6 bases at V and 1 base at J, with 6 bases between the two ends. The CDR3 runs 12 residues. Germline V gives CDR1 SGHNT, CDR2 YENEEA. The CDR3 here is CASRQKNTEAFF. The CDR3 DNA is TGTGCCAGCAGACAGAAGAACACTGAAGCTTTCTTT.

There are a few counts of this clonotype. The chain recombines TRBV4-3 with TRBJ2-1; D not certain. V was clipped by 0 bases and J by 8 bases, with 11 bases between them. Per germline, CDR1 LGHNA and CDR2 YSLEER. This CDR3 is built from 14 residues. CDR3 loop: CASSQDLERDEQFF. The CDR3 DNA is TGCGCCAGCAGCCAAGATCTTGAGCGCGATGAGCAGTTCTTC.

The CDR3 nucleotides are TGTGCCAGCAGCTTCCGGGACAGGGTGTACAATGAGCAGTTCTTC. Its protein product is CASSFRDRVYNEQFF. The rearrangement uses TRBV11-1 and TRBJ2-1; 9 bases fit TRBD1. The CDR3 spans 15 residues. Germline loops: CDR1 SGHAT, CDR2 FQDESV (reference sequence). The junction had 4 bases not matched to a gene; V was cut back by 3 bases and J by 4 bases.

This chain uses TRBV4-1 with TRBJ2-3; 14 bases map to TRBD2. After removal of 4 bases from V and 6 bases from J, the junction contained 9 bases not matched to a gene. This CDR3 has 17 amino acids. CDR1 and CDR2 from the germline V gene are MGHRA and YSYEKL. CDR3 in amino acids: CASSPDRGLAGADTQYF. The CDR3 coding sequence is TGCGCCAGCAGCCCTGATAGGGGACTAGCGGGAGCGGATACGCAGTATTTT.

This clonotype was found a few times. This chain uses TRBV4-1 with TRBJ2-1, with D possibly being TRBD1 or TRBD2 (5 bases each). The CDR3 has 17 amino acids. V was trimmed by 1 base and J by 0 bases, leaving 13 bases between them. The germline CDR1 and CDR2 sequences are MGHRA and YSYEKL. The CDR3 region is CASSQVGAPSSYNEQFF. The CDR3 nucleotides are TGCGCCAGCAGCCAAGTCGGGGCGCCGAGCTCCTACAATGAGCAGTTCTTC.

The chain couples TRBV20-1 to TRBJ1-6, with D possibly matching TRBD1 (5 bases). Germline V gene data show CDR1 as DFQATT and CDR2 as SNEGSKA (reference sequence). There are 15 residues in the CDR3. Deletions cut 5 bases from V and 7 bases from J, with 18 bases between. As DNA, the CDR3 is TGCAGTGCTCCACTTCTCGGCAGGGACAATTCACCCCTCCACTTT. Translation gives CSAPLLGRDNSPLHF.

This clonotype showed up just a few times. CDR3 in DNA: TGCGCCAGCAGTTCGGGACTCAGCACAGATACGCAGTATTTT. Translated: CASSSGLSTDTQYF. The V gene is TRBV10-1, the J gene TRBJ2-3; TRBD2 might be the D (6 bases). The length of the CDR3 is 14 residues. CDR1 and CDR2 from the germline V gene are WNHNN and SYGVQD (reference sequence). The germline V and J ends were trimmed by 5 bases and 0 bases, with 9 bases remaining between them.

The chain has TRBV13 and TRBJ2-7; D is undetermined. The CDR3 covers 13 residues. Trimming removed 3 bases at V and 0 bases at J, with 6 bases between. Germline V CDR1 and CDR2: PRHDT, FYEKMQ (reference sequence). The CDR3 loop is CASSFLFSYEQYF. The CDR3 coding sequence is TGTGCCAGCAGCTTCCTGTTCTCCTACGAGCAGTACTTC.

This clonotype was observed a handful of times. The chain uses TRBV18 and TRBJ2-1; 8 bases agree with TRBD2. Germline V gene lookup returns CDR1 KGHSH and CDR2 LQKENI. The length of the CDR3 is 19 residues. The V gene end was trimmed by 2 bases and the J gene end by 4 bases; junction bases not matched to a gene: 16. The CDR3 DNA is TGTGCCAGCTCACCATTGGCGGGAGGCCCACCGGGAGGGTACAATGAGCAGTTCTTC. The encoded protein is CASSPLAGGPPGGYNEQFF. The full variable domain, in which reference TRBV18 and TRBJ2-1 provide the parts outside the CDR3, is NAGVMQNPRHLVRRRGQEARLRCSPMKGHSHVYWYRQLPEEGLKFMVYLQKENIIDESGMPKERFSAEFPKEGPSILRIQQVVRGDSAAYFCASSPLAGGPPGGYNEQFFGPGTRLTVL.

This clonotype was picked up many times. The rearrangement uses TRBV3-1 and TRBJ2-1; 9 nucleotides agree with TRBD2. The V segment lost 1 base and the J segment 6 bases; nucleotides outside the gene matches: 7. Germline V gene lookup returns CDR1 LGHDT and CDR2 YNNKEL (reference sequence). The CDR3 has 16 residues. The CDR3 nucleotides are TGTGCCAGCAGCCAAGGGGCGGCGGGGGGGGGCAATGAGCAGTTCTTC. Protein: CASSQGAAGGGNEQFF.

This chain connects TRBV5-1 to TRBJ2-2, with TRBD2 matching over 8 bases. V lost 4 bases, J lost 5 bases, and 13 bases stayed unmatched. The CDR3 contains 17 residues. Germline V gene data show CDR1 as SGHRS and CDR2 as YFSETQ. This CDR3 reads CASSGGSLAGRTGELFF. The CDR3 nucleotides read TGCGCCAGCAGCGGGGGATCTCTAGCGGGTAGAACCGGGGAGCTGTTTTTT.